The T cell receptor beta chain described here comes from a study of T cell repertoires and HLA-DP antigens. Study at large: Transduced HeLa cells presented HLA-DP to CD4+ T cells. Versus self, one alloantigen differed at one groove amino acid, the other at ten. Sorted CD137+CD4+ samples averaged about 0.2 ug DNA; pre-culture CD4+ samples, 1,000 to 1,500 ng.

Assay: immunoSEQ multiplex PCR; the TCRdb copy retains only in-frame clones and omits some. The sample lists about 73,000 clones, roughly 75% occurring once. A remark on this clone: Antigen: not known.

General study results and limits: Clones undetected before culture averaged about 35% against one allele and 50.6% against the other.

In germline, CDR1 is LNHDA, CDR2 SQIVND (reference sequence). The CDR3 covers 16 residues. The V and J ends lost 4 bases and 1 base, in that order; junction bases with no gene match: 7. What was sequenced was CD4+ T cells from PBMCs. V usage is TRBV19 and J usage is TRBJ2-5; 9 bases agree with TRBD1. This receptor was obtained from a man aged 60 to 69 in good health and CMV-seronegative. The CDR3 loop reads CASSKQGATFQETQYF. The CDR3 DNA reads TGTGCCAGTAGTAAACAGGGGGCGACCTTCCAAGAGACCCAGTACTTC.